The 32 T cell receptor beta chains below come from one sample, sequenced in a study of blood T cell repertoires in COVID-19. Some clones are missing from TCRdb's copy, which holds only in-frame ones; the method was immunoSEQ multiplex PCR. The sample holds approximately 200,000 clones; roughly 84% are singletons and the top ten take roughly 7.4%. Sequencing was carried out using peripheral blood. The receptors come from a woman aged 45-60 years with acute or convalescent COVID-19.

This clone occurred a few times. This chain joins TRBV11-1 and TRBJ2-7; 10 bases map to TRBD2. CDR3 size: 14 residues. Germline V gene lookup returns CDR1 SGHAT and CDR2 FQDESV (reference sequence). J lost 3 bases, V lost 4 bases, and 3 bases had no gene match. As DNA, the CDR3 is TGTGCCAGCAGCTGGGCTAGCGGGGGCTACGAGCAGTACTTC. This codes for CASSWASGGYEQYF.

This clone appeared once. The chain carries TRBV7-9 and TRBJ1-2, with 9 bases identical to TRBD1. The CDR3 has 14 residues. CDR1 SEHNR and CDR2 FQNEAQ come from the germline V gene (reference sequence). J lost 2 bases, V lost 4 bases, and 2 bases had no gene match. CDR3 sequence: CASSWDRANYGYTF. The DNA for the CDR3 is TGTGCCAGCAGCTGGGACAGGGCGAACTATGGCTACACCTTC.

The J gene is TRBJ1-1, the V gene TRBV28; D perhaps matches TRBD1 (6 bases). The germline CDR1 and CDR2 sequences are MDHEN and SYDVKM. V was trimmed by 5 bases and J by 10 bases, leaving 11 bases between them. This CDR3 is 11 amino acids long. The CDR3 protein is CASSHREGAFF. CDR3 DNA: TGTGCCAGCAGTCACAGGGAAGGAGCTTTCTTT.

The V call is TRBV3-1 (or the pseudogene TRBV3-2), the J call TRBJ2-7; TRBD2 aligns across 8 bases. The CDR3 covers 14 residues. V was clipped by 4 bases and J by 2 bases; unmatched bases: 4. Germline V gene sequence: CDR1 LGHDT, CDR2 YNNKEL (reference sequence). The CDR3 region is CASSLSGSTYEQYF. The CDR3 DNA follows: TGTGCCAGCAGCCTAAGCGGGAGTACCTACGAGCAGTACTTC.

The J gene is TRBJ2-3, the V gene TRBV11-2; tentatively, D is TRBD2 (7 bases). CDR1 is SGHAT, CDR2 FQNNGV, per germline. V lost 6 bases, J lost 6 bases, and 16 bases lay in between. The CDR3 has 14 amino acids. In DNA, the CDR3 is TGTGCCAGCAGGCCCCGGGGGGCCCTCGATACGCAGTATTTT. Its protein is CASRPRGALDTQYF.

The chain carries TRBV6-9 and TRBJ2-4; the D gene is possibly TRBD1 (6 bases). V lost 10 bases and J 2 bases, leaving 18 bases between the germline ends. CDR3 size: 15 residues. The V gene's germline CDR1 is MNHGY and CDR2 SVAAGI. The CDR3 sequence: CAISSRGFSKNIQYF. CDR3 bases: TGTGCCATCTCCTCCAGGGGCTTTTCCAAAAACATTCAGTACTTC.

The chain recombines TRBV6-6 with TRBJ1-1, with D perhaps matching TRBD1 (5 bases). The CDR3 has 15 residues. The germline V and J ends were trimmed by 6 bases and 10 bases, with 24 bases remaining between them. Germline V CDR1 and CDR2: MNHNY, SVGAGI (reference sequence). CDR3 DNA: TGTGCCAGCAGGCCCGCTTCGGGGGTTATCGCCTTAGCTTTCTTT. Amino acids: CASRPASGVIALAFF.

The chain couples TRBV4-2 to TRBJ1-2, with TRBD1 matching 9 bases. The CDR3 totals 16 residues. The J segment lost 7 bases and the V segment lost 1 base, leaving 10 bases of the junction unmatched. The germline CDR1 and CDR2 sequences are LGHNA and YNFKEQ. The CDR3 loop reads CASSQGPGQGSSGYTF. The CDR3 bases are TGTGCCAGCAGCCAAGGCCCCGGACAGGGGAGTAGTGGCTACACCTTC.

This clone appeared a few times. V is TRBV28 and J is TRBJ2-5, with 11 bases matching TRBD2. V was pared by 5 bases and J by 3 bases, with 11 bases of the junction left unmatched. The CDR3 contains 17 residues. Germline V CDR1 and CDR2: MDHEN, SYDVKM. This chain's CDR3 is CASSTSRGSGREETQYF. The CDR3 DNA reads TGTGCCAGCAGTACCTCGAGGGGTAGCGGGAGGGAAGAGACCCAGTACTTC.

The chain carries TRBV5-6 and TRBJ2-1, with a possible D match to TRBD1 (5 bases). The V gene's germline CDR1 is SGHDT and CDR2 YYEEEE. The CDR3 has 13 residues. V was shortened by 5 bases and J by 9 bases, with 15 bases between the two germline ends. The CDR3 loop reads CASSRDWGSEQFF. The CDR3 DNA reads TGTGCCAGCAGTCGTGACTGGGGCAGTGAGCAGTTCTTC.

V gene TRBV20-1 combines with J gene TRBJ2-7; D gene ambiguous. The V and J ends lost 3 bases and 6 bases respectively, with 18 bases between them. Germline-derived CDR1 and CDR2 are DFQATT and SNEGSKA (reference sequence). This CDR3 spans 14 amino acids. CDR3 sequence: CSASVASRGAEQYF. DNA for the CDR3: TGCAGTGCTAGTGTCGCGTCGCGAGGAGCCGAGCAGTACTTC.

In this sample, this clone turned up once. The CDR3 sequence: CASSQGLVQETQYF. The CDR3 coding sequence is TGTGCCAGCAGCCAGGGACTAGTTCAAGAGACCCAGTACTTC. The gene calls are TRBV7-9 and TRBJ2-5; 8 bases align to TRBD2. The germline V gene has CDR1 SEHNR and CDR2 FQNEAQ (reference sequence). The CDR3 is made up of 14 amino acids. With V trimmed by 5 bases and J by 2 bases, 4 bases remained unmatched.

This rearrangement joins TRBV25-1 to TRBJ1-2, with 9 bases matching TRBD1. V was pared by 6 bases and J by 0 bases, with 5 bases of the junction left unmatched. Germline CDR1 is MGHDK and CDR2 is SYGVNS. The CDR3 length is 15 residues. The DNA for the CDR3 is TGTGCCAGCAGATGGACAGGGGATTCTAACTATGGCTACACCTTC. Translated: CASRWTGDSNYGYTF.

This clone was found a few times. The rearrangement links TRBV2 to TRBJ2-1; TRBD2 matches at 11 bases. From germline, CDR1 is SNHLY and CDR2 FYNNEI. The J segment lost 5 bases and the V segment lost 6 bases, leaving 6 bases of the junction unmatched. The CDR3 sequence is 15 residues long. The CDR3 nucleotides read TGTGCCAGCAGGTACGGGACTAGCGGTAACAATGAGCAGTTCTTC. It encodes CASRYGTSGNNEQFF.

This clone has a handful of counts. The gene calls are TRBV7-9 and TRBJ2-2; weak D call: TRBD1 (6 bases). The germline V gene encodes CDR1 SEHNR and CDR2 FQNEAQ (reference sequence). The CDR3 has 16 residues. V lost 1 base and J lost 4, with 13 bases in between. CDR3 coding DNA: TGTGCCAGCAGCTTAGAAGTAACAGGGAGCACCGGGGAGCTGTTTTTT. Translation gives CASSLEVTGSTGELFF.

The V and J genes are TRBV7-9 and TRBJ2-7; 7 nucleotides agree with TRBD2. V was clipped by 5 bases and J by 6 bases; unmatched bases: 7. The CDR3 spans 13 residues. CDR1 SEHNR and CDR2 FQNEAQ come from the germline V gene (reference sequence). CDR3 sequence reads: CASSPGLSTEQYF. The CDR3 DNA is TGTGCCAGCAGCCCGGGACTATCGACCGAGCAGTACTTC. The full variable domain, with the rest looked up from reference TRBV7-9 and TRBJ2-7, is DTGVSQNPRHKITKRGQNVTFRCDPISEHNRLYWYRQTLGQGPEFLTYFQNEAQLEKSRLLSDRFSAERPKGSFSTLEIQRTEQGDSAMYLCASSPGLSTEQYFGPGTRLTVT.

This clone was found once. The chain links TRBV5-4 to TRBJ1-2, with D possibly matching TRBD1 (5 bases). The V end was cut by 0 bases, the J end by 4 bases, with 13 bases between. The CDR3 sequence is 15 residues long. Germline V gene sequence: CDR1 SGHNT, CDR2 YYREEE (reference sequence). The chain's CDR3 is CASSLDGRVLYGYTF. Here the CDR3 DNA reads TGTGCCAGCAGCTTGGATGGCAGGGTTCTCTATGGCTACACCTTC.

The chain employs TRBV19 and TRBJ2-3, with 10 bases aligning to TRBD2. There are 16 residues in the CDR3. Germline V gene data show CDR1 as LNHDA and CDR2 as SQIVND (reference sequence). With 5 bases clipped from V and 2 bases from J, the junction kept 7 bases outside the gene matches. CDR3 in amino acids: CASSPFSGGTTDTQYF. Here the CDR3 DNA reads TGTGCCAGTAGTCCTTTTAGCGGGGGGACCACAGATACGCAGTATTTT.

V usage is TRBV30 and J usage is TRBJ2-3; 7 bases line up with TRBD1. Germline trimming cut 0 bases from V and 7 bases from J; bases unmatched to any gene: 13. Germline lookup yields CDR1 GTSNPN and CDR2 SVGIG (reference sequence). CDR3 size: 16 residues. The CDR3 here is CAWSVSMDRRRNTQYF. The CDR3 DNA is TGTGCCTGGAGTGTAAGTATGGACAGGCGAAGGAATACGCAGTATTTT.

DNA for the CDR3: TGCAGCGTTGATAGGACAGGGGTGGGCGAGCAGTACTTC. Translation: CSVDRTGVGEQYF. This rearrangement joins TRBV29-1 to TRBJ2-7, with TRBD1 matching over 9 bases. CDR1 is SQVTM, CDR2 ANQGSEA, per germline. Trimming took 3 bases from V and 6 from J; bases not matched to a gene: 6. This CDR3 is 13 amino acids long.

The rearrangement joins TRBV28 to TRBJ2-5; a possible D gene is TRBD1 (9 bases). The CDR3 has 15 amino acids. Trimming shortened V by 6 bases and J by 4 bases, and 18 bases separated the two germline ends. The germline V gene has CDR1 MDHEN and CDR2 SYDVKM. The DNA of the CDR3 is TGTGCCAGCAGGCTACAGGGGGCGGGGGGAGAGACCCAGTACTTC. Its protein is CASRLQGAGGETQYF.

This clone was picked up a small number of times. Because the CDR3's place on the DNA is in doubt, the DNA is left out and the CDR3 is given as listed by TCRdb. The V and J genes are TRBV10-3 and TRBJ1-1; the D call of TRBD1 is as the table states it, not checked on the DNA. The CDR3 has 14 amino acids, counting both end residues. Per the germline V gene, CDR1 is ENHRY and CDR2 is SYGVKD. The CDR3 loop is CAISVGTGSSFPFF.

The chain carries TRBV30 and TRBJ2-7, with 11 bases that match TRBD2. J gave up 2 bases and V 2 bases, and 5 bases lay outside the gene matches. The CDR3 runs to 15 residues. Germline CDR1 GTSNPN, CDR2 SVGIG (reference sequence). The CDR3 DNA reads as TGTGCCTGGAGTCCTCGTAGCGGGGGGGCCTACGAGCAGTACTTC. Amino acid sequence: CAWSPRSGGAYEQYF.

This chain connects TRBV11-2 to TRBJ1-3; D gene unclear. This CDR3 spans 15 amino acids. The V end was cut by 5 bases, the J end by 2 bases, with 13 bases between. From germline, CDR1 is SGHAT and CDR2 FQNNGV. CDR3 nucleotides: TGTGCCAGCAGCCCCGGGGTAGGGACTGGAAACACCATATATTTT. Its protein product is CASSPGVGTGNTIYF.

Note on this clone: At the DNA level, this CDR3 is encoded by other sequences in the same sample as well. This chain links TRBV5-1 with TRBJ1-1, with 10 positions matching TRBD1. The trim removed 2 bases at V and 5 bases at J, leaving 3 bases unmatched. The CDR3 runs 14 residues. The V gene's germline CDR1 is SGHRS and CDR2 YFSETQ. The CDR3 sequence is CASSFRDRGTEAFF. The DNA of the CDR3 is TGCGCCAGCAGCTTTAGGGACAGGGGAACTGAAGCTTTCTTT.

The CDR3 DNA follows: TGTGCCAGTAGTACAGACAGGTTTATGAACACTGAAGCTTTCTTT. Its protein product is CASSTDRFMNTEAFF. The J gene is TRBJ1-1, the V gene TRBV19; tentatively, D is TRBD1 (6 bases). The CDR3 has 15 amino acids. Trimming took 4 bases from V and 0 from J, leaving 12 bases between them. CDR1 is LNHDA, CDR2 SQIVND, per germline (reference sequence).

The genes are TRBV14 and TRBJ2-7; perhaps TRBD2 as D (6 bases). The CDR3 consists of 17 residues. Germline lookup yields CDR1 SGHDN and CDR2 FVKESK. Trimming removed 0 bases at V and 5 bases at J, with 20 bases between. The chain's CDR3 is CASSQDRTGFRRDEQYF. The CDR3 bases are TGTGCCAGCAGCCAAGACAGAACGGGGTTTAGGAGGGACGAGCAGTACTTC.

The chain recombines TRBV20-1 with TRBJ2-1; D ambiguous. The CDR3 extends over 11 amino acids. Looked up from germline, CDR1 is DFQATT and CDR2 is SNEGSKA (reference sequence). Deletions cut 6 bases from V and 5 bases from J, with 8 bases between. DNA for the CDR3: TGCAGTGCGTACACCGACAATGAGCAGTTCTTC. It yields the protein CSAYTDNEQFF.

As regards this clone: Other DNA sequences within the sample encode an identical CDR3. V and J are TRBV12-3 or TRBV12-4 and TRBJ1-1; D gene uncertain. The CDR3 loop spans 13 amino acids. The V and J ends lost 3 bases and 1 base respectively, with 6 bases between them. The CDR3 loop reads CASSFARNTEAFF. CDR3 nucleotide sequence: TGTGCCAGCAGTTTCGCCAGGAACACTGAAGCTTTCTTT.

This chain links TRBV9 with TRBJ1-6; no reliable D call. This CDR3 is built from 15 residues. The germline V gene encodes CDR1 SGDLS and CDR2 YYNGEE. V was cut by 5 bases and J by 0 bases, with 9 bases left in between. CDR3 residues: CASSVESSYNSPLHF. DNA of the CDR3: TGTGCCAGCAGTGTGGAGAGCTCCTATAATTCACCCCTCCACTTT.

The chain combines TRBV7-2 with TRBJ1-2; tentatively, D is TRBD1 (6 bases). The germline CDR1 and CDR2 sequences are SGHTA and FQGNSA. V lost 5 bases to trimming and J lost 2 bases, with 15 bases between them. This CDR3 comprises 15 residues. CDR3 in amino acids: CASSPPQGRNYGYTF. DNA of the CDR3: TGTGCCAGCAGCCCCCCACAGGGTAGAAACTATGGCTACACCTTC.

The chain combines TRBV6-5 with TRBJ2-7; 11 bases align to TRBD2. Germline CDR1 is MNHEY and CDR2 is SVGAGI. Losses at the gene ends were 8 bases for V and 5 bases for J; bases not matched to a gene: 5. This CDR3 is built from 13 residues. For the CDR3, the DNA is TGTGCCAGCCAGACTAGCGGGGCCCACGAGCAGTACTTC. Its translation: CASQTSGAHEQYF.